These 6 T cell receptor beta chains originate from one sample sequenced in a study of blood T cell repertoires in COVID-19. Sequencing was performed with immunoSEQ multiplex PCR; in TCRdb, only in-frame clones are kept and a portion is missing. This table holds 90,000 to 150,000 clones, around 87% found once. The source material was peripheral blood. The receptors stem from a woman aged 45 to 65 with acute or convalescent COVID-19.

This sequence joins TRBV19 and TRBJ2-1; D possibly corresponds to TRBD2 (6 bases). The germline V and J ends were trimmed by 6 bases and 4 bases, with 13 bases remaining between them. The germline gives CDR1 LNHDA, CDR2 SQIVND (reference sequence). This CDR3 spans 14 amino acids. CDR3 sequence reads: CASSPGGAYNEQFF. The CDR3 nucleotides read TGTGCCAGTAGCCCCGGGGGAGCGTACAATGAGCAGTTCTTC.

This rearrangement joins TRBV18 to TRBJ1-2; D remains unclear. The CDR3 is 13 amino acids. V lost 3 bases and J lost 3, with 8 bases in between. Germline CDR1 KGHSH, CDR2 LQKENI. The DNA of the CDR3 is TGTGCCAGCTCACCGACATCCCACTATGGCTACACCTTC. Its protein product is CASSPTSHYGYTF.

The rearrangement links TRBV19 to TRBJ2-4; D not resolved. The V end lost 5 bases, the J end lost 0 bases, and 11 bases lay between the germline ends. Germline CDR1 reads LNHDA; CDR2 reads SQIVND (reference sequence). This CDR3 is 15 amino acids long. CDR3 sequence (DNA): TGTGCCAGTAGTGAAGTAACAATAGCCAAAAACATTCAGTACTTC. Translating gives CASSEVTIAKNIQYF.

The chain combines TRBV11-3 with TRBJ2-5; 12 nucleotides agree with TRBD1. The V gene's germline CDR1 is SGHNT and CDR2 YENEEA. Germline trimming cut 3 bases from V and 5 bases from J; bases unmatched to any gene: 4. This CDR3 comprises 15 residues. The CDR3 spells CASSFRDRGLETQYF. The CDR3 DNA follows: TGTGCCAGCAGCTTCCGGGACAGGGGGCTGGAGACCCAGTACTTC. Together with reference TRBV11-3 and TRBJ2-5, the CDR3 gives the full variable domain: EAGVVQSPRYKIIEKKQPVAFWCNPISGHNTLYWYLQNLGQGPELLIRYENEEAVDDSQLPKDRFSAERLKGVDSTLKIQPAELGDSAVYLCASSFRDRGLETQYFGPGTRLLVL.

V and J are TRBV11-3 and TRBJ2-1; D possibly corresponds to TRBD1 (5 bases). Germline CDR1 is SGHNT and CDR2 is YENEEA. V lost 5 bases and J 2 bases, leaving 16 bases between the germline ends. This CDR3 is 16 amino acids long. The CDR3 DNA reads TGTGCCAGCAGCGGTACTGGAGCAGGGACCTACAATGAGCAGTTCTTC. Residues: CASSGTGAGTYNEQFF.

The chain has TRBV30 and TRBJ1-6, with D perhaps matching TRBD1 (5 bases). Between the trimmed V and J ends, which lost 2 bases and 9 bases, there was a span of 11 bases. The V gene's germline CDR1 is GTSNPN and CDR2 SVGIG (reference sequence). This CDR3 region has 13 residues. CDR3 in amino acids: CAWSREGISPLHF. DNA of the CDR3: TGTGCCTGGAGTCGGGAGGGGATTTCACCCCTCCACTTT.